A selection of T cell receptor beta chains follows, all from one sample in a study of cytomegalovirus exposure and HLA in healthy donors. Some clones are missing from TCRdb's copy, which holds only in-frame ones; the method was immunoSEQ multiplex PCR. The sample carries about 99,000 clones, around 77% recorded once. The material sequenced was PBMCs. These receptors were obtained from a man aged 35 to 55 in good health and CMV-seronegative. Each CDR3 is given with its conserved first and last residue. The D gene is left open where the match is weak. Size tells how often a clone was seen (once, few, many) or the class of an expanded clone, and some rows leave it out.

clone_size,j_call,d_call,v_call,cdr3_aa,cdr3_nt
NA,TRBJ2-7,NA,TRBV5-6,CASSSRWGTTISYEQYF,TGTGCCAGCAGCTCCCGCTGGGGGACAACTATCTCCTACGAGCAGTACTTC
NA,TRBJ1-1,TRBD1,TRBV19,CASSKTGVNTEAFF,TGTGCCAGTAGTAAGACAGGGGTGAACACTGAAGCTTTCTTT
NA,TRBJ1-4,NA,TRBV10-1,CASSEQPGGGKLFF,TGCGCCAGCAGTGAACAACCGGGAGGTGGAAAACTGTTTTTT
NA,TRBJ2-2,NA,TRBV10-3,CAIRATTGNTGELFF,TGTGCCATCAGGGCCACTACAGGGAACACCGGGGAGCTGTTTTTT
NA,TRBJ2-3,TRBD2,TRBV5-4,CASSGRERRDTQYF,TGTGCCAGCAGCGGGCGGGAGCGGAGAGATACGCAGTATTTT
NA,TRBJ2-7,NA,TRBV14,CASSQVQGPYEQYF,TGTGCCAGCAGCCAAGTACAGGGCCCCTACGAGCAGTACTTC
NA,TRBJ2-5,NA,TRBV5-6,CASSSKTPRRETQYF,TGTGCCAGCAGCTCGAAAACACCTAGGCGAGAGACCCAGTACTTC
few,TRBJ1-2,NA,TRBV28,CASSLSQGGGGYTF,TGTGCCAGCAGTTTATCACAGGGAGGGGGTGGCTACACCTTC
NA,TRBJ1-1,NA,TRBV5-4,CASSPGPWGGDTEAFF,TGTGCCAGCAGCCCCGGCCCGTGGGGCGGAGACACTGAAGCTTTCTTT
NA,TRBJ1-4,NA,TRBV6-1,CASRPDRKEKLFF,TGTGCCAGCAGACCCGACAGGAAGGAAAAACTGTTTTTT
NA,TRBJ2-1,NA,TRBV28,CASSLSRAGANEQFF,TGTGCCAGCAGTTTATCCAGGGCCGGCGCGAATGAGCAGTTCTTC
NA,TRBJ2-1,TRBD2,TRBV9,CASSVDDSGAIYNEQFF,TGTGCCAGCAGCGTAGATGATAGCGGGGCCATCTACAATGAGCAGTTCTTC
NA,TRBJ2-3,NA,TRBV5-4,CASSLEGGETDTQYF,TGTGCCAGCAGCTTGGAAGGAGGGGAAACAGATACGCAGTATTTT
NA,TRBJ2-3,TRBD1,TRBV9,CASSARQGEGADTQYF,TGTGCCAGCAGCGCACGACAGGGCGAAGGGGCAGATACGCAGTATTTT
NA,TRBJ2-1,TRBD1,TRBV5-1,CASSLGGTGTYNEQFF,TGCGCCAGCAGCTTGGGGGGGACAGGAACCTACAATGAGCAGTTCTTC
NA,TRBJ2-3,NA,TRBV7-3,CASQLIGGSTDTQYF,TGTGCCAGCCAGCTTATTGGGGGGAGCACAGATACGCAGTATTTT
NA,TRBJ1-2,TRBD1,TRBV5-4,CASSLGSRGLYGYTF,TGTGCCAGCAGCTTGGGCTCCAGGGGGCTCTATGGCTACACCTTC
NA,TRBJ2-7,TRBD1,TRBV2,CASKGTGSSYEQYF,TGTGCCAGCAAAGGGACAGGTTCTTCCTACGAGCAGTACTTC
NA,TRBJ2-2,NA,TRBV6-4,CASSTSPRAGELFF,TGTGCCAGCAGCACCTCCCCGCGCGCCGGGGAGCTGTTTTTT
NA,TRBJ1-1,TRBD1,TRBV18,CASSPRQGVWTEAFF,TGTGCCAGCTCCCCCCGACAGGGGGTTTGGACTGAAGCTTTCTTT